This T cell receptor (beta chain) came from a study of regulatory T cells in long-lasting Graves disease. For TCR beta, libraries came from iRepertoire HTBI primers and Arm-PCR of CDR3 regions. Each CDR3 protein is one row after TCRdb ran MiXCR on the multiplex PCR reads. This table has 500,000 to 700,000 distinct CDR3 sequences, about 15% appearing once. Time point described: newly diagnosed GD, antithyroid drugs for less than 3 months. RNA from PBMCs was the source of the TCR library. The germline V gene encodes CDR1 SQVTM and CDR2 ANQGSEA. V trimming: 4 bases; J trimming: 3 bases; junction bases outside the gene matches: 2. CDR3 length: 12 amino acids. This sample also appeared in a second study, on T cells in Graves' hyperthyroidism and ophthalmopathy. That source reports: Diagnoses used clinical symptoms, serum thyroxine and TRAb, thyroid ultrasound and orbital computed tomography.

Sequenced material: peripheral blood mononuclear cells (PBMCs), taken at new diagnosis, from a patient treated with antithyroid drugs. The chain has TRBV29-1 and TRBJ2-5; 7 nucleotides align to TRBD1. The sequence derives from a woman aged 30 to 39 with Graves disease. DNA for the CDR3: TGCAGCGTTGGAACAGGGGAAGAGACCCAGTACTTC. It encodes CSVGTGEETQYF. The full variable domain, completed using reference TRBV29-1 and TRBJ2-5, is SAVISQKPSRDICQRGTSLTIQCQVDSQVTMMFWYRQQPGQSLTLIATANQGSEATYESGFVIDKFPISRPNLTFSTLTVSNMSPEDSSIYLCSVGTGEETQYFGPGTRLLVL.